Each of the 22 T cell receptor beta chains below was sequenced from the same sample in a study of cytomegalovirus exposure and HLA in healthy donors. Sequencing was performed with immunoSEQ multiplex PCR; in TCRdb, only in-frame clones are kept and a portion is missing. The sample has roughly 330,000 clones; 87% are singletons. What was sequenced was PBMCs. The receptor source for this set is a woman in her thirties in good health and CMV-seropositive.

The genes are TRBV2 and TRBJ1-2; 7 nucleotides agree with TRBD1. The V gene end was trimmed by 2 bases and the J gene end by 2 bases; junction bases not matched to a gene: 2. This CDR3 has 14 amino acids. The germline gives CDR1 SNHLY, CDR2 FYNNEI. The CDR3 coding sequence is TGTGCCAGCAGTGAATTGACAGGGAACTATGGCTACACCTTC. Protein product: CASSELTGNYGYTF. The entire variable domain, with the rest obtained from reference TRBV2 and TRBJ1-2, is as follows: EPEVTQTPSHQVTQMGQEVILRCVPISNHLYFYWYRQILGQKVEFLVSFYNNEISEKSEIFDDQFSVERPDGSNFTLKIRSTKLEDSAMYFCASSELTGNYGYTFGSGTRLTVV.

Here the CDR3 reads CASSYLGTGTEAFF. The CDR3 nucleotides read TGTGCCAGCAGTTACTTAGGGACAGGGACTGAAGCTTTCTTT. The chain couples TRBV6-5 to TRBJ1-1; 9 positions match TRBD1. With 1 base clipped from V and 5 bases from J, the junction kept 2 bases outside the gene matches. The CDR3 has 14 amino acids. Germline V gene sequence: CDR1 MNHEY, CDR2 SVGAGI.

The rearrangement uses TRBV6-5 and TRBJ2-7; D unclear. The CDR3 sequence is 15 residues long. Germline CDR1 MNHEY, CDR2 SVGAGI. Trimming pared 0 bases from V and 3 bases from J, leaving 12 bases between. CDR3 nucleotide sequence: TGTGCCAGCAGTTACTCGGCGGCATACAACTACGAGCAGTACTTC. This sequence encodes CASSYSAAYNYEQYF.

The V gene is TRBV30, the J gene TRBJ1-2; 7 nucleotides agree with TRBD1. CDR3 size: 15 residues. Germline trimming cut 3 bases from V and 0 bases from J; bases unmatched to any gene: 7. CDR1 is GTSNPN, CDR2 SVGIG, per germline (reference sequence). CDR3 loop: CAWSHDRATNYGYTF. The CDR3 DNA is TGTGCCTGGAGCCACGACAGGGCGACTAACTATGGCTACACCTTC.

This clone was seen a single time. V is TRBV2 and J is TRBJ2-1; weak D call: TRBD2 (5 bases). V lost 1 base and J lost 3, with 13 bases in between. Germline-derived CDR1 and CDR2 are SNHLY and FYNNEI. This CDR3 spans 16 amino acids. CDR3 in amino acids: CASSEGTFRVYNEQFF. Written as DNA, the CDR3 is TGTGCCAGCAGTGAAGGGACTTTCCGTGTCTACAATGAGCAGTTCTTC.

The chain is built from TRBV6-5 and TRBJ1-2; D is perhaps TRBD1 (6 bases). CDR3 length: 14 amino acids. Germline CDR1 MNHEY, CDR2 SVGAGI. V was shortened by 6 bases and J by 7 bases, with 18 bases between the two germline ends. The CDR3 nucleotides read TGTGCCAGCAGAAATCAAACAGGGTTAGGTGGCTACACCTTC. Amino acid sequence: CASRNQTGLGGYTF.

This clone turned up a few times. The chain has TRBV4-2 and TRBJ1-3, with D perhaps matching TRBD1 (5 bases). V lost 1 base and J lost 4, with 14 bases in between. This CDR3 contains 16 residues. CDR1 and CDR2 (germline): LGHNA, YNFKEQ. The CDR3 is CASSQGPGDGGNTIYF. CDR3 DNA sequence: TGTGCCAGCAGCCAAGGCCCTGGGGACGGCGGAAACACCATATATTTT.

The chain couples TRBV15 to TRBJ2-5; D perhaps matches TRBD1 (5 bases). Germline loops: CDR1 LNHNV, CDR2 YYDKDF (reference sequence). The CDR3 covers 14 residues. V was clipped by 1 base and J by 5 bases, with 11 bases between them. The CDR3, as DNA: TGTGCCACCAGCAGAGGGGGCGCGTCGGAGACCCAGTACTTC. Translation: CATSRGGASETQYF.

The genes are TRBV12-5 and TRBJ1-1; possibly TRBD1 for D (6 bases). V shed 7 bases and J shed 7 bases, with 25 bases lying between them. CDR1 and CDR2 (germline): LGHNT, FRNRAP. There are 16 residues in the CDR3. This CDR3 is CASAPARGPDLHEAFF. The CDR3 DNA follows: TGTGCTAGTGCCCCGGCACGGGGGCCCGACCTACATGAAGCTTTCTTT.

The chain carries TRBV2 and TRBJ1-3; D is ambiguous. Trimming shortened V by 5 bases and J by 1 base, and 12 bases separated the two germline ends. The CDR3 is made up of 15 amino acids. The germline gives CDR1 SNHLY, CDR2 FYNNEI. The CDR3 DNA is TGTGCCAGCAGTACCCCAGGCTGGTCTGGAAACACCATATATTTT. Its protein is CASSTPGWSGNTIYF.

The chain recombines TRBV4-3 with TRBJ2-7; D is ambiguous. Deletions cut 0 bases from V and 2 bases from J, with 11 bases between. CDR1 LGHNA and CDR2 YSLEER come from the germline V gene. The CDR3 length is 15 residues. The CDR3 DNA reads TGCGCCAGCAGCCAAGATCGGGCCTTACCCTACGAGCAGTACTTC. This gives the protein CASSQDRALPYEQYF.

V is TRBV5-1 and J is TRBJ2-2, with D tentatively TRBD1 (6 bases). Germline CDR1 is SGHRS and CDR2 is YFSETQ. Trimming took off 0 bases at V and 5 bases at J, with 14 bases between the two ends. This CDR3 has 16 amino acids. The CDR3 coding sequence is TGCGCCAGCAGCTTGGTCTCTGGGGGCCAGACCGGGGAGCTGTTTTTT. As protein: CASSLVSGGQTGELFF.

The V gene is TRBV15, the J gene TRBJ2-1; no clear D. The CDR3 is 14 residues long. The germline gives CDR1 LNHNV, CDR2 YYDKDF (reference sequence). Trimming stripped 3 bases from V and 2 bases from J, with 8 bases between. The CDR3 DNA reads as TGTGCCACCAGCAGGCCGGGTACCTACAATGAGCAGTTCTTC. Translation: CATSRPGTYNEQFF.

This chain connects TRBV15 to TRBJ2-2, with D possibly matching TRBD1 (6 bases). In germline, CDR1 is LNHNV, CDR2 YYDKDF (reference sequence). CDR3 length: 18 amino acids. V was trimmed by 2 bases and J by 3 bases, leaving 19 bases between them. DNA of the CDR3: TGTGCCACCAGCAGATCTCCTACAGGGTCCACTTACACCGGGGAGCTGTTTTTT. This translates into CATSRSPTGSTYTGELFF.

The chain is built from TRBV4-1 and TRBJ1-2, with D perhaps TRBD1 (6 bases). Germline lookup yields CDR1 MGHRA and CDR2 YSYEKL. The CDR3 is 15 amino acids. V was trimmed by 0 bases and J by 6 bases, leaving 14 bases between them. This chain's CDR3 is CASSQDLGGVDGYTF. The CDR3 DNA is TGCGCCAGCAGCCAAGATCTAGGGGGTGTCGATGGCTACACCTTC.

CDR3 sequence reads: CASSSIKETQYF. CDR3 bases: TGTGCCAGCAGCTCGATAAAAGAGACCCAGTACTTC. The V and J genes are TRBV7-6 and TRBJ2-5; D gene ambiguous. The CDR3 is 12 amino acids. The germline gives CDR1 SGHVS, CDR2 FNYEAQ. V was cut by 4 bases and J by 3 bases, with 6 bases left in between.

The chain carries TRBV13 and TRBJ2-7, with TRBD2 matching 9 bases. Germline V gene sequence: CDR1 PRHDT, CDR2 FYEKMQ (reference sequence). V lost 3 bases to trimming and J lost 5 bases; unmatched junction nucleotides: 5. CDR3 size: 14 residues. DNA for the CDR3: TGTGCCAGCAGCTTCGGCGGGAGGGGCAACGAGCAGTACTTC. Residues: CASSFGGRGNEQYF.

This chain uses TRBV28 with TRBJ2-6, with D possibly TRBD2 on 6 matching bases. Germline CDR1 and CDR2: MDHEN and SYDVKM. V gave up 5 bases and J gave up 0 bases, with 17 bases separating them. CDR3 length: 18 amino acids. The CDR3 here is CASSPQAPGDSGANVLTF. CDR3 nucleotides: TGTGCCAGCAGTCCCCAGGCCCCGGGGGACTCTGGGGCCAACGTCCTGACTTTC.

The rearrangement uses TRBV11-2 and TRBJ2-1; D not resolved. CDR3 length: 12 residues. Trimming pared 6 bases from V and 7 bases from J, leaving 10 bases between. The germline gives CDR1 SGHAT, CDR2 FQNNGV. The CDR3 region is CASRLMGNEQFF. DNA of the CDR3: TGTGCCAGCAGGTTAATGGGAAATGAGCAGTTCTTC.

The gene calls are TRBV6-5 and TRBJ1-3; D is undetermined. V lost 2 bases, J lost 4 bases, and 0 bases lay in between. Germline V gene data show CDR1 as MNHEY and CDR2 as SVGAGI. The CDR3 length is 11 residues. CDR3 coding DNA: TGTGCCAGCAGTTACGGAAACACCATATATTTT. Its translation: CASSYGNTIYF.

This clone appeared once. The chain recombines TRBV5-3 with TRBJ1-5, with D perhaps TRBD1 (6 bases). TRBV5-3 is identified as an open reading frame with a role that is uncertain. CDR3 size: 14 residues. V was trimmed by 5 bases and J by 5 bases, leaving 14 bases between them. CDR3 region: CARRNTGMDQPQHF. CDR3 sequence (DNA): TGTGCCAGAAGAAATACAGGGATGGATCAGCCCCAGCATTTT.

V usage is TRBV25-1 and J usage is TRBJ2-3, with D tentatively TRBD1 (6 bases). V lost 2 bases to trimming and J lost 0 bases, with 15 bases between them. This CDR3 has 17 residues. The germline V gene encodes CDR1 MGHDK and CDR2 SYGVNS. CDR3 loop: CASSEITDSPSTDTQYF. For the CDR3, the DNA is TGTGCCAGCAGTGAAATAACGGACAGTCCCAGCACAGATACGCAGTATTTT.